Shown below are 23 T cell receptor beta chains from a single sample sequenced in a study of blood T cell repertoires in COVID-19 (dated by TCRdb to about 2020). Libraries were built with the immunoSEQ multiplex PCR assay. This is the immuneACCESS table as TCRdb keeps it, with only in-frame sequences that have V and J called. A part of the clones is gone; compared with another copy, unresolved V genes explain less than half, and the rest is unexplained. For this sample there are about 170,000 clones; 86% appear just once. Around 7% of the sample is held by the ten biggest clonotypes. Sequenced: peripheral blood. These TCRs come from a woman older than 75 in a cohort sampled during active or convalescent COVID-19.

This rearrangement joins TRBV6-5 to TRBJ2-1; 9 bases line up with TRBD2. The CDR3 contains 14 residues. The germline V gene has CDR1 MNHEY and CDR2 SVGAGI. V trimming: 8 bases; J trimming: 4 bases; junction bases outside the gene matches: 6. Here the CDR3 reads CASRAGGPYNEQFF. The CDR3 DNA reads as TGTGCCAGCCGGGCGGGAGGGCCTTACAATGAGCAGTTCTTC.

The chain is built from TRBV6-6 and TRBJ2-7; 8 bases map to TRBD2. CDR1 is MNHNY, CDR2 SVGAGI, per germline (reference sequence). The V segment lost 7 bases and the J segment 0 bases; nucleotides outside the gene matches: 8. The CDR3 length is 15 residues. CDR3 protein: CASNLLADNSYEQYV. In DNA form, the CDR3 reads TGTGCCAGCAACCTACTAGCGGACAACTCCTACGAGCAGTACGTC.

There are a few counts of this clone. The J gene is TRBJ1-6, the V gene TRBV7-9; TRBD1 agrees at 9 bases. The germline V gene encodes CDR1 SEHNR and CDR2 FQNEAQ (reference sequence). V shed 0 bases, J shed 7 bases, and the junction held 1 base outside the gene matches. CDR3 length equals 15 residues. In DNA, the CDR3 is TGTGCCAGCAGCTTAGCGGGACAGGGAAATTCACCCCTCCACTTT. Translated: CASSLAGQGNSPLHF.

CDR3 sequence reads: CASSPGGLTYEQYV. In DNA form, the CDR3 reads TGTGCCAGCAGCCCAGGGGGACTCACCTACGAGCAGTACGTC. This chain connects TRBV28 to TRBJ2-7, with D maybe TRBD1 (7 bases). This CDR3 is built from 14 residues. The V end lost 6 bases, the J end lost 2 bases, and 14 bases lay between the germline ends. Germline CDR1 reads MDHEN; CDR2 reads SYDVKM.

This clone was found once. The genes are TRBV2 and TRBJ2-7; D might be TRBD2 (6 bases). CDR1 and CDR2 from the germline V gene are SNHLY and FYNNEI. The CDR3 is 13 amino acids. V lost 6 bases to trimming and J lost 5 bases, with 14 bases between them. CDR3 DNA: TGTGCCAGCAGGAGGCTGCGGGGTGACGAGCAGTACGTC. Translated, it gives CASRRLRGDEQYV.

The CDR3 spells CATSPRRDRTYGYTF. CDR3 in DNA: TGTGCCACCAGCCCCCGAAGAGACAGGACCTATGGCTACACCTTC. The rearrangement links TRBV15 to TRBJ1-2; D may be TRBD1 (6 bases). V lost 5 bases to trimming and J lost 4 bases, with 17 bases between them. Germline loops: CDR1 LNHNV, CDR2 YYDKDF (reference sequence). This CDR3 has 15 amino acids. The entire variable domain, with the rest obtained from reference TRBV15 and TRBJ1-2, is as follows: DAMVIQNPRYQVTQFGKPVTLSCSQTLNHNVMYWYQQKSSQAPKLLFHYYDKDFNNEADTPDNFQSRRPNTSFCFLDIRSPGLGDTAMYLCATSPRRDRTYGYTFGSGTRLTVV.

V usage is TRBV3-1 (or the pseudogene TRBV3-2) and J usage is TRBJ1-6, with 7 bases that match TRBD1. CDR3 length: 16 residues. Germline V gene sequence: CDR1 LGHDT, CDR2 YNNKEL (reference sequence). V lost 3 bases, J lost 4 bases, and 6 bases stayed unmatched. In nucleotides, the CDR3 is TGTGCCAGCAGCCACCCCCCGACAGGGTATAATTCACCCCTCCACTTT. It specifies CASSHPPTGYNSPLHF.

The chain recombines TRBV5-4 with TRBJ2-6; 12 bases agree with TRBD1. The CDR3 covers 17 residues. Per the germline V gene, CDR1 is SGHNT and CDR2 is YYREEE (reference sequence). The trim removed 4 bases at V and 4 bases at J, leaving 6 bases unmatched. The CDR3 sequence is CASSKGQGAGGANVLTF. Here the CDR3 DNA reads TGTGCCAGCAGCAAGGGACAGGGGGCTGGCGGGGCCAACGTCCTGACTTTC.

V and J are TRBV7-2 and TRBJ2-3, with a possible D match to TRBD1 (5 bases). The CDR3 runs 13 residues. Germline CDR1 reads SGHTA; CDR2 reads FQGNSA. V was clipped by 1 base and J by 11 bases, with 13 bases between them. CDR3 residues: CASSLGSIQGQYF. The CDR3 DNA reads TGTGCCAGCAGCTTAGGCAGCATCCAGGGGCAGTATTTT. Full variable domain (remainder filled in from reference TRBV7-2 and TRBJ2-3): GAGVSQSPSNKVTEKGKDVELRCDPISGHTALYWYRQSLGQGLEFLIYFQGNSAPDKSGLPSDRFSAERTGGSVSTLTIQRTQQEDSAVYLCASSLGSIQGQYFGPGTRLTVL.

The gene calls are TRBV6-5 and TRBJ1-1; possibly TRBD1 for D (6 bases). This CDR3 region has 15 residues. The V gene lost 6 bases and the J gene lost 3 bases, with 17 bases spanning the gap. Germline values: CDR1 MNHEY, CDR2 SVGAGI. The CDR3 sequence is CASSWGRTLYTEAFF. CDR3 DNA: TGTGCCAGCAGCTGGGGGCGTACTCTTTACACTGAAGCTTTCTTT.

The rearrangement uses TRBV3-1 (or the pseudogene TRBV3-2) and TRBJ1-1, with D unresolved. Germline V gives CDR1 LGHDT, CDR2 YNNKEL (reference sequence). V dropped 1 base and J dropped 0 bases, with 6 bases sitting between them. The length of the CDR3 is 14 residues. The CDR3 DNA reads as TGTGCCAGCAGCCAAGGGCCGATGAACACTGAAGCTTTCTTT. Its translation: CASSQGPMNTEAFF.

V is TRBV2 and J is TRBJ2-5; TRBD1 might be the D (6 bases). Germline values: CDR1 SNHLY, CDR2 FYNNEI. The length of the CDR3 is 15 residues. The V gene lost 2 bases and the J gene lost 5 bases, with 15 bases spanning the gap. The CDR3: CASSESLQGSETQYF. In DNA form, the CDR3 reads TGTGCCAGCAGTGAATCCCTCCAGGGGTCGGAGACCCAGTACTTC.

This clone was observed a single time. The rearrangement joins TRBV24-1 to TRBJ1-5; 9 nucleotides match TRBD1. Per the germline V gene, CDR1 is KGHDR and CDR2 is SFDVKD. Trimming took 9 bases from V and 7 from J; bases not matched to a gene: 3. The CDR3 consists of 12 residues. In nucleotides, the CDR3 is TGTGCCACCGGGACAGGGACGCAGCCCCAGCATTTT. Protein: CATGTGTQPQHF.

This sequence joins TRBV27 and TRBJ1-2, with TRBD1 matching over 7 bases. V dropped 5 bases and J dropped 6; count of bases not matched to a gene: 12. The CDR3 spans 15 residues. CDR1 is MNHEY, CDR2 SMNVEV, per germline (reference sequence). The CDR3 nucleotides read TGTGCCAGCAGTCGAGAGACAGGGAGTGCGGATGGCTACACCTTC. Amino acid sequence: CASSRETGSADGYTF.

The chain couples TRBV3-1 (or the pseudogene TRBV3-2) to TRBJ2-7; D may be TRBD1 (6 bases). The V end lost 1 base, the J end lost 6 bases, and 19 bases lay between the germline ends. CDR1 LGHDT and CDR2 YNNKEL come from the germline V gene (reference sequence). The CDR3 runs 16 residues. This CDR3 is CASSQGNRAGVGEQYF. Here the CDR3 DNA reads TGTGCCAGCAGCCAAGGAAACAGGGCTGGTGTTGGCGAGCAGTACTTC.

The chain couples TRBV5-1 to TRBJ1-5; maybe TRBD1 (5 bases). This CDR3 contains 15 residues. The V end was cut by 0 bases, the J end by 0 bases, with 7 bases between. Germline V gene sequence: CDR1 SGHRS, CDR2 YFSETQ. The CDR3 DNA reads as TGCGCCAGCAGCTTGGATCAGGGTAGCAATCAGCCCCAGCATTTT. Residues: CASSLDQGSNQPQHF. Filled out from reference TRBV5-1 and TRBJ1-5, the complete variable domain reads KAGVTQTPRYLIKTRGQQVTLSCSPISGHRSVSWYQQTPGQGLQFLFEYFSETQRNKGNFPGRFSGRQFSNSRSEMNVSTLELGDSALYLCASSLDQGSNQPQHFGDGTRLSIL.

The table lists this clone with a few counts. This chain joins TRBV3-1 (or the pseudogene TRBV3-2) and TRBJ1-1; D gene ambiguous. CDR3 length: 15 residues. Germline CDR1 and CDR2: LGHDT and YNNKEL (reference sequence). Trimming removed 0 bases from V and 6 bases from J, with 14 bases in between. DNA for the CDR3: TGTGCCAGCAGCCAAGAGTTGTGGCTAGGCGCTGAAGCTTTCTTT. It encodes CASSQELWLGAEAFF.

The rearrangement joins TRBV27 to TRBJ1-1, with D unclear. V was cut by 2 bases and J by 4 bases, with 17 bases left in between. This CDR3 spans 16 amino acids. Germline CDR1 MNHEY, CDR2 SMNVEV (reference sequence). CDR3 sequence reads: CASSLDRHGGGTEAFF. Here the CDR3 DNA reads TGTGCCAGCAGTTTAGATAGACACGGAGGTGGCACTGAAGCTTTCTTT.

This clone was seen a single time. The CDR3 reads CASSLRAYNEQFF. CDR3 DNA sequence: TGTGCCAGCAGCCTGAGGGCCTACAATGAGCAGTTCTTC. The chain carries TRBV14 and TRBJ2-1; possibly TRBD2 for D (5 bases). Per the germline V gene, CDR1 is SGHDN and CDR2 is FVKESK. The V and J ends lost 4 bases and 2 bases respectively, with 6 bases between them. The CDR3 length is 13 residues. Together with reference TRBV14 and TRBJ2-1, the CDR3 gives the full variable domain: EAGVTQFPSHSVIEKGQTVTLRCDPISGHDNLYWYRRVMGKEIKFLLHFVKESKQDESGMPNNRFLAERTGGTYSTLKVQPAELEDSGVYFCASSLRAYNEQFFGPGTRLTVL.

The chain uses TRBV24-1 and TRBJ2-1; D not certain. V dropped 1 base and J dropped 9 bases, with 18 bases sitting between them. The CDR3 is 16 amino acids. Germline V gene data show CDR1 as KGHDR and CDR2 as SFDVKD. In DNA form, the CDR3 reads TGTGCCACCAGTGATTTAAGCACGATTGCGGAAAGTGAGCAGTTCTTC. This encodes CATSDLSTIAESEQFF.

The chain links TRBV28 to TRBJ1-4, with no clear D. This CDR3 has 14 residues. The V gene lost 3 bases and the J gene lost 6 bases, with 11 bases spanning the gap. The germline V gene has CDR1 MDHEN and CDR2 SYDVKM. CDR3 bases: TGTGCCAGCAGTTTCACGAGCGGGGATGAAAAACTGTTTTTT. Amino acids: CASSFTSGDEKLFF.

The V and J genes are TRBV19 and TRBJ1-4; D ambiguous. V lost 4 bases and J lost 0, with 12 bases in between. This CDR3 is built from 16 residues. The germline CDR1 and CDR2 sequences are LNHDA and SQIVND (reference sequence). The CDR3 region is CASSSRTGATNEKLFF. DNA for the CDR3: TGTGCCAGTAGTAGCAGGACCGGGGCAACTAATGAAAAACTGTTTTTT. Combining the CDR3 with reference TRBV19 and TRBJ1-4 gives the whole variable domain DGGITQSPKYLFRKEGQNVTLSCEQNLNHDAMYWYRQDPGQGLRLIYYSQIVNDFQKGDIAEGYSVSREKKESFPLTVTSAQKNPTAFYLCASSSRTGATNEKLFFGSGTQLSVL.

The gene calls are TRBV4-1 and TRBJ2-7, with 11 bases fitting TRBD2. Germline V gene sequence: CDR1 MGHRA, CDR2 YSYEKL. The CDR3 totals 16 residues. The V and J ends lost 4 bases and 1 base, in that order; junction bases with no gene match: 6. The CDR3 sequence is CASSPGGTSGSYEQYF. The CDR3 nucleotides read TGCGCCAGCAGCCCCGGGGGGACTAGCGGTTCCTACGAGCAGTACTTC.